This T cell receptor beta chain derives from a study of post-analysis software for immune sequencing data. About the research overall: Recorded disease courses covered relapsing-remitting, secondary progressive and progressive-relapsing multiple sclerosis. Some patients had no subtype annotation.

This CDR3 has 15 residues. J gave up 7 bases and V 6 bases, and 6 bases lay outside the gene matches. cDNA libraries of TCR beta carried unique molecular identifiers. With roughly 0.9 to 11 million T cells as the source, approximately 450,000 cDNA molecules resulted. MiXCR, run by TCRdb on the PCR reads, gives a single entry per CDR3 protein. Seen here are some 690,000 distinct CDR3 sequences, 25% to 30% observed once, and the top ten hold around 0.56%. This clonotype has a handful of counts. Its antigen is unidentified. Study results and limitations: Controls had lower frequencies than patients of about 5 TRBV segments, which included TRBV5-6, TRBV5-1 and TRBV20-1. Those samples that were prepared in the same batch co-clustered strongly by F measure. The study found significantly lower normalized Chao1 diversity in multiple sclerosis patients than in controls.

This clonotype was sampled from a girl aged 10 to 17 with multiple sclerosis. J is TRBJ2-3 and V is TRBV12-3 or TRBV12-4, with 14 bases that match TRBD2. What was sequenced was blood. In nucleotides, the CDR3 is TGTGCCAGCAGCCGTGGACTAGCGGGGGGCTATACGCAGTATTTT. It encodes CASSRGLAGGYTQYF.